A selection of T cell receptor beta chains follows, all from one sample in a study of blood T cell repertoires in COVID-19. Clones were sequenced by immunoSEQ multiplex PCR, and TCRdb holds only the in-frame ones, with some missing. This sample has under 400,000 clones, with almost 90% found just once. Source material: peripheral blood. The receptor set was obtained from a man aged 18 to 29 with active or convalescent COVID-19. Each CDR3 is given with its conserved first and last residue. D genes are given only for firm matches. Rows give clone size only sometimes, using once, few, many, or a class for an expanded clone.

CDR3 DNA: TGTGCCAGCAGCGTAGGGTCGCTGCCGGGTTCACCCCTCCACTTT
CDR3 protein: CASSVGSLPGSPLHF
clone size: .
D gene: .
J gene: TRBJ1-6
V gene: TRBV9

CDR3 DNA: TGCGCCAGCGATCCGGGACAGGGAATTTCAGATACGCAGTATTTT
CDR3 protein: CASDPGQGISDTQYF
clone size: .
D gene: TRBD1
J gene: TRBJ2-3
V gene: TRBV4-1

CDR3 DNA: TGTGCCACCTCCGGACTAGCGGGTTCTAGTAGCACAGATACGCAGTATTTT
CDR3 protein: CATSGLAGSSSTDTQYF
clone size: few
D gene: TRBD2
J gene: TRBJ2-3
V gene: TRBV24-1

CDR3 DNA: TGTGCCAGCAGCGATCCGGACAGGGAGACTAATGAAAAACTGTTTTTT
CDR3 protein: CASSDPDRETNEKLFF
clone size: .
D gene: TRBD1
J gene: TRBJ1-4
V gene: TRBV5-4

CDR3 DNA: TGTGCCAGCAGCTTGGCCCGGGAAGGAAAACTGTTTTTT
CDR3 protein: CASSLAREGKLFF
clone size: .
D gene: .
J gene: TRBJ1-4
V gene: TRBV5-8

CDR3 DNA: TGTGCCAGTAGTCCCGTAACAACAGTTTCCAATCAGCCCCAGCATTTT
CDR3 protein: CASSPVTTVSNQPQHF
clone size: .
D gene: .
J gene: TRBJ1-5
V gene: TRBV19

CDR3 DNA: TGCAGTGCTAGAGCAGATGAAAAACTGTTTTTT
CDR3 protein: CSARADEKLFF
clone size: .
D gene: .
J gene: TRBJ1-4
V gene: TRBV20-1

CDR3 DNA: TGTGCCAGCAGCTCGGGGTTCGGGGGTGAAGCTTTCTTT
CDR3 protein: CASSSGFGGEAFF
clone size: .
D gene: .
J gene: TRBJ1-1
V gene: TRBV7-3

CDR3 DNA: TGTGCCAGCAGTGAGCGGGGGGTACCCTACAATGAGCAGTTCTTC
CDR3 protein: CASSERGVPYNEQFF
clone size: .
D gene: TRBD2
J gene: TRBJ2-1
V gene: TRBV25-1

CDR3 DNA: TGTGCCAGCAGTCTAATGCGCACCGGGGAGCTGTTTTTT
CDR3 protein: CASSLMRTGELFF
clone size: .
D gene: .
J gene: TRBJ2-2
V gene: TRBV2

CDR3 DNA: TGTGCCAGCAGCTCAGCGGGGGGGCGGTACGAGCAGTACTTC
CDR3 protein: CASSSAGGRYEQYF
clone size: .
D gene: TRBD2
J gene: TRBJ2-7
V gene: TRBV9

CDR3 DNA: TGTGCCAGCAGTTTACAGGGACGGCTGAACACTGAAGCTTTCTTT
CDR3 protein: CASSLQGRLNTEAFF
clone size: .
D gene: .
J gene: TRBJ1-1
V gene: TRBV6-5

CDR3 DNA: TGTGCCAGCAGTCACGGGACAGGGGGGTACAATGAGCAGTTCTTC
CDR3 protein: CASSHGTGGYNEQFF
clone size: .
D gene: TRBD1
J gene: TRBJ2-1
V gene: TRBV27

CDR3 DNA: TGCGCCAGCAGCTTGGGGCAGGGCCAAGAGACCCAGTACTTC
CDR3 protein: CASSLGQGQETQYF
clone size: .
D gene: .
J gene: TRBJ2-5
V gene: TRBV5-1

CDR3 DNA: TGTGCCAGCAGACCAGGTGCCGCATATCAGCCCCAGCATTTT
CDR3 protein: CASRPGAAYQPQHF
clone size: .
D gene: .
J gene: TRBJ1-5
V gene: TRBV7-2

CDR3 DNA: TGTGCCAGCAGTTATGAAGCTGTTCGCCACGAGCAGTACTTC
CDR3 protein: CASSYEAVRHEQYF
clone size: .
D gene: .
J gene: TRBJ2-7
V gene: TRBV6-5

CDR3 DNA: TGTGCCAGCACCAAGGGAGGGTTTAACACCGGGGAGCTGTTTTTT
CDR3 protein: CASTKGGFNTGELFF
clone size: .
D gene: TRBD2
J gene: TRBJ2-2
V gene: TRBV28

CDR3 DNA: TGTGCCAGCAGCTTAACTCCGTTGGGCAATCAGCCCCAGCATTTT
CDR3 protein: CASSLTPLGNQPQHF
clone size: .
D gene: .
J gene: TRBJ1-5
V gene: TRBV11-2

CDR3 DNA: TGTGCCAGTAGTCCAGCGGGGAGGGACTATGGCTACACCTTC
CDR3 protein: CASSPAGRDYGYTF
clone size: .
D gene: .
J gene: TRBJ1-2
V gene: TRBV19

CDR3 DNA: TGCGCCAGCAGCCCGGGGGTTACCCACGAGCAGTACTTC
CDR3 protein: CASSPGVTHEQYF
clone size: .
D gene: .
J gene: TRBJ2-7
V gene: TRBV5-1

CDR3 DNA: TGTGCCAGCAGCCAGGGACAATCCTACAATGAGCAGTTCTTC
CDR3 protein: CASSQGQSYNEQFF
clone size: .
D gene: .
J gene: TRBJ2-1
V gene: TRBV5-5

CDR3 DNA: TGTGCCAGCAGCTTAGAAGCGCCTCTAAGGGAAAAACTGTTTTTT
CDR3 protein: CASSLEAPLREKLFF
clone size: once
D gene: .
J gene: TRBJ1-4
V gene: TRBV7-8

CDR3 DNA: TGTGCCAGCAGCCAATTAGTGGCAGCTGGCCGCGACTACTACGAGCAGTACTTC
CDR3 protein: CASSQLVAAGRDYYEQYF
clone size: .
D gene: .
J gene: TRBJ2-7
V gene: TRBV14

CDR3 DNA: TGTGCCAGCAGTTTACAGTTTATGAACACTGAAGCTTTCTTT
CDR3 protein: CASSLQFMNTEAFF
clone size: .
D gene: .
J gene: TRBJ1-1
V gene: TRBV6-2/TRBV6-3

CDR3 DNA: TGTGCCAGTGATAGCGGGGCAACGATTAACGGTGAGCAGTTCTTC
CDR3 protein: CASDSGATINGEQFF
clone size: once
D gene: TRBD2
J gene: TRBJ2-1
V gene: TRBV19

CDR3 DNA: TGCAGTGCTAGTGTATTCCGGCTAGCGGGAGGCCACTACGAGCAGTACTTC
CDR3 protein: CSASVFRLAGGHYEQYF
clone size: .
D gene: TRBD2
J gene: TRBJ2-7
V gene: TRBV20-1

CDR3 DNA: TGTGCCAGCAGCTCGACAGCGGGTGGCTACACCTTC
CDR3 protein: CASSSTAGGYTF
clone size: .
D gene: .
J gene: TRBJ1-2
V gene: TRBV7-3

CDR3 DNA: TGTGCCAGCAGCTTACGACCGGGACAGGGGACCGGGGAGCTGTTTTTT
CDR3 protein: CASSLRPGQGTGELFF
clone size: .
D gene: TRBD1
J gene: TRBJ2-2
V gene: TRBV7-8

CDR3 DNA: TGCGCCAGCAGCCATGGGACAGGGGTCTCCGGCACTGAAGCTTTCTTT
CDR3 protein: CASSHGTGVSGTEAFF
clone size: .
D gene: TRBD1
J gene: TRBJ1-1
V gene: TRBV4-1

CDR3 DNA: TGTGCCAGCAGGATACAGGGATGGACCGGGGAGCTGTTTTTT
CDR3 protein: CASRIQGWTGELFF
clone size: .
D gene: .
J gene: TRBJ2-2
V gene: TRBV28

CDR3 DNA: TGTGCCATCAAGGGACAGGGGACGCCTGAAGCTTTCTTT
CDR3 protein: CAIKGQGTPEAFF
clone size: .
D gene: TRBD1
J gene: TRBJ1-1
V gene: TRBV10-3

CDR3 DNA: TGTGCCAGCAGCTTGGCAGGGGCCCTTGGCAATCAGCCCCAGCATTTT
CDR3 protein: CASSLAGALGNQPQHF
clone size: few
D gene: .
J gene: TRBJ1-5
V gene: TRBV5-5

CDR3 DNA: TGTGCCTTGACGAGACAGGCGAACACTGAAGCTTTCTTT
CDR3 protein: CALTRQANTEAFF
clone size: .
D gene: .
J gene: TRBJ1-1
V gene: TRBV28

CDR3 DNA: TGTGCCAGCAGCCACTCAGGGGGTACCTCTCGTGCTTTCTTT
CDR3 protein: CASSHSGGTSRAFF
clone size: .
D gene: TRBD1
J gene: TRBJ1-1
V gene: TRBV14

CDR3 DNA: TGTGCCAGCAGCCCCGGAACTAATGAAAAACTGTTTTTT
CDR3 protein: CASSPGTNEKLFF
clone size: .
D gene: .
J gene: TRBJ1-4
V gene: TRBV9

CDR3 DNA: TGTGCCAGCAGCTTACAGGGGGGCACTGAAGCTTTCTTT
CDR3 protein: CASSLQGGTEAFF
clone size: .
D gene: TRBD1
J gene: TRBJ1-1
V gene: TRBV12-3/TRBV12-4

CDR3 DNA: TGTGCCAGCACTCAGGTCCAGGGGGCGCGGGTGGCTTTCTTT
CDR3 protein: CASTQVQGARVAFF
clone size: .
D gene: TRBD1
J gene: TRBJ1-1
V gene: TRBV28

CDR3 DNA: TGTGCCAGCAGCCAGGAACCGAGGTCACCCCTCCACTTT
CDR3 protein: CASSQEPRSPLHF
clone size: .
D gene: .
J gene: TRBJ1-6
V gene: TRBV14

CDR3 DNA: TGTGCCAGCAGCTTGACTTCGCCGACTGGTCAGCCCCAGCATTTT
CDR3 protein: CASSLTSPTGQPQHF
clone size: once
D gene: .
J gene: TRBJ1-5
V gene: TRBV5-8

CDR3 DNA: TGTGCCAGCAGTCCCTTCTTAGGGACAGGGACGAATGAGCAGTTCTTC
CDR3 protein: CASSPFLGTGTNEQFF
clone size: few
D gene: TRBD1
J gene: TRBJ2-1
V gene: TRBV28

CDR3 DNA: TGTGCCAGCAGTATACACCGGGACAGGGTTGGGTCACCCCTCCACTTT
CDR3 protein: CASSIHRDRVGSPLHF
clone size: .
D gene: TRBD1
J gene: TRBJ1-6
V gene: TRBV27

CDR3 DNA: TGTGCCAGTCTACGGGTGGCTAGCGGGAGGATTAATGAGCAGTTCTTC
CDR3 protein: CASLRVASGRINEQFF
clone size: .
D gene: TRBD2
J gene: TRBJ2-1
V gene: TRBV19

CDR3 DNA: TGTGCCAGCAGCCAAGATGCGGTAAAAGAGACCCAGTACTTC
CDR3 protein: CASSQDAVKETQYF
clone size: .
D gene: .
J gene: TRBJ2-5
V gene: TRBV3-1/TRBV3-2

CDR3 DNA: TGTGCCAGCAGTTTCCCAGTTCGGCCCCAGCATTTT
CDR3 protein: CASSFPVRPQHF
clone size: .
D gene: .
J gene: TRBJ1-5
V gene: TRBV28

CDR3 DNA: TGTGCCAGCAACGATGGACTAGCGAGCGAGCAGTACTTC
CDR3 protein: CASNDGLASEQYF
clone size: .
D gene: TRBD2
J gene: TRBJ2-7
V gene: TRBV5-4

CDR3 DNA: TGTGCCAGCGAGACCGGGACACACCTAAATAATTCACCCCTCCACTTT
CDR3 protein: CASETGTHLNNSPLHF
clone size: .
D gene: .
J gene: TRBJ1-6
V gene: TRBV28

CDR3 DNA: TGTGCCAGCAGCTTAAAAATCCCGGCGGGCGCTTTCTTT
CDR3 protein: CASSLKIPAGAFF
clone size: .
D gene: .
J gene: TRBJ1-1
V gene: TRBV7-2

CDR3 DNA: TGTGCCAGCAGCTCGGACAGGGTCGGGACTGAAGCTTTCTTT
CDR3 protein: CASSSDRVGTEAFF
clone size: once
D gene: TRBD1
J gene: TRBJ1-1
V gene: TRBV11-1

CDR3 DNA: TGTGCCAGCAGTTACGCGTCCGCGGTGACTGGAAACACCATATATTTT
CDR3 protein: CASSYASAVTGNTIYF
clone size: .
D gene: .
J gene: TRBJ1-3
V gene: TRBV6-7

CDR3 DNA: TGCGCCAGCAGCCAAGGTGTCAGGGTTCTAGAAAAACTGTTTTTT
CDR3 protein: CASSQGVRVLEKLFF
clone size: once
D gene: .
J gene: TRBJ1-4
V gene: TRBV4-1

CDR3 DNA: TGCGCCAGCAGCCAAGATCGGGGTAGCGGGGAGGAGCAGTTCTTC
CDR3 protein: CASSQDRGSGEEQFF
clone size: .
D gene: TRBD2
J gene: TRBJ2-1
V gene: TRBV4-1

CDR3 DNA: TGTGCCAGCAGTTACGGCGGAAACACCATATATTTT
CDR3 protein: CASSYGGNTIYF
clone size: .
D gene: .
J gene: TRBJ1-3
V gene: TRBV6-6

CDR3 DNA: TGTGCCACCGAGACAGGCACAGATACGCAGTATTTT
CDR3 protein: CATETGTDTQYF
clone size: .
D gene: .
J gene: TRBJ2-3
V gene: TRBV24-1